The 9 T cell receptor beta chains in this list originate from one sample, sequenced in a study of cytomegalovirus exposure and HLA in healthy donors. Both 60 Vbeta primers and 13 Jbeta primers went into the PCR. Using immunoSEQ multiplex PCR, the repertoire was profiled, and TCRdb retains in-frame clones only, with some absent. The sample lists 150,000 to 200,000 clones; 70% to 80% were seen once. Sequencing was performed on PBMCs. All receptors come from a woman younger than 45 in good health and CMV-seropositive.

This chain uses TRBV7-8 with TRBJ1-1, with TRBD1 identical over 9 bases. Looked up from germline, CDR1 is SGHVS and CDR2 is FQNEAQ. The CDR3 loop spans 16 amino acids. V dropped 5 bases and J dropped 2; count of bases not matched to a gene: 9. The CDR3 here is CASSLRDRVLNTEAFF. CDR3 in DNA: TGTGCCAGCAGCCTCCGGGACAGGGTGTTAAACACTGAAGCTTTCTTT.

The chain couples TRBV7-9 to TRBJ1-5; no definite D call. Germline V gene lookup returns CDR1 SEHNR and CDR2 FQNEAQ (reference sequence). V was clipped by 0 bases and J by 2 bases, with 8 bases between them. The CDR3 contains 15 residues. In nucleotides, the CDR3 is TGTGCCAGCAGCTTAGCGGAAGCGGGCAATCAGCCCCAGCATTTT. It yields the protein CASSLAEAGNQPQHF. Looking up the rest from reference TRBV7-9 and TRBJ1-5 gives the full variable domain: DTGVSQNPRHKITKRGQNVTFRCDPISEHNRLYWYRQTLGQGPEFLTYFQNEAQLEKSRLLSDRFSAERPKGSFSTLEIQRTEQGDSAMYLCASSLAEAGNQPQHFGDGTRLSIL.

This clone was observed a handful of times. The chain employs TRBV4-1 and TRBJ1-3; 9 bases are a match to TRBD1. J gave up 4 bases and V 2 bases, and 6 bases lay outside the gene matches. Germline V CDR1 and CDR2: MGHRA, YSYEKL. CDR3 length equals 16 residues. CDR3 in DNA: TGCGCCAGCAGCCAATTGGGACAGGGATCAGGAAACACCATATATTTT. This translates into CASSQLGQGSGNTIYF.

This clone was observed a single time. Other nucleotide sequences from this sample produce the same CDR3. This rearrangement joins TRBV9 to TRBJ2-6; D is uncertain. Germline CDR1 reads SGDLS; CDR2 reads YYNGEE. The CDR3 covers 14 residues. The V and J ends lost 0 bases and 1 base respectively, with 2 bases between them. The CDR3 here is CASSVASGANVLTF. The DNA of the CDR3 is TGTGCCAGCAGCGTAGCATCTGGGGCCAACGTCCTGACTTTC.

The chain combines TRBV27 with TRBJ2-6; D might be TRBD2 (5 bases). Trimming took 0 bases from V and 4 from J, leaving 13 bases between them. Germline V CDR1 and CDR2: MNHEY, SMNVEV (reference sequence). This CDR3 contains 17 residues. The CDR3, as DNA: TGTGCCAGCAGTTTATCGCCGTGGCAGCGGGGGGCCAACGTCCTGACTTTC. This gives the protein CASSLSPWQRGANVLTF.

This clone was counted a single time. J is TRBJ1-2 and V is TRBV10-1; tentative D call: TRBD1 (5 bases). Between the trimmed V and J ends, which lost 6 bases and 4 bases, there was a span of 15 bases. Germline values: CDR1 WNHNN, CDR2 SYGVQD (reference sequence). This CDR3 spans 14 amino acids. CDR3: CASRTVNLRYGYTF. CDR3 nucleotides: TGCGCCAGCAGGACAGTAAACCTTCGCTATGGCTACACCTTC.

The CDR3 sequence: CASGFPGQGNYGYTF. In DNA, the CDR3 is TGTGCCAGCGGGTTTCCGGGACAGGGTAACTATGGCTACACCTTC. The rearrangement uses TRBV27 and TRBJ1-2; 9 bases match TRBD1. The germline V gene has CDR1 MNHEY and CDR2 SMNVEV (reference sequence). The CDR3 totals 15 residues. The ends lost 8 bases at V and 1 base at J; junction bases unmatched: 8.

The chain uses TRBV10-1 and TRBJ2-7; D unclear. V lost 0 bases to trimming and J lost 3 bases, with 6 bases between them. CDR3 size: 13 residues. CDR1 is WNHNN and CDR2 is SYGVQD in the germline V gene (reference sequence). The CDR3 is CASSESGIYEQYF. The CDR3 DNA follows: TGCGCCAGCAGTGAGTCGGGCATCTACGAGCAGTACTTC.

The CDR3 bases are TGTGCCAGCAGCTTGGTTACAGGGGGCTGGGGGGAGCTGTTTTTT. This codes for CASSLVTGGWGELFF. The chain combines TRBV5-8 with TRBJ2-2; 9 bases map to TRBD1. Losses at the gene ends were 0 bases for V and 8 bases for J; bases not matched to a gene: 5. The V gene's germline CDR1 is SGHTS and CDR2 YDEGEE. The length of the CDR3 is 15 residues. Filled out from reference TRBV5-8 and TRBJ2-2, the complete variable domain reads EAGVTQSPTHLIKTRGQQATLRCSPISGHTSVYWYQQALGLGLQFLLWYDEGEERNRGNFPPRFSGRQFPNYSSELNVNALELEDSALYLCASSLVTGGWGELFFGEGSRLTVL.